These T cell receptor beta chains were read from a single sample in a study of type 1 regulatory T cells. Their antigens are not known. Each CDR3 protein is one row after TCRdb ran MiXCR on the reads. The sample carries over 55,000 distinct CDR3 sequences, around 68% recorded once. Sample: cultured T cells, either the whole culture or a sorted T cell fraction (not recorded which). The source of these receptors is a human donor in good health. Each CDR3 is given with its conserved first and last residue. D genes are given only for firm matches. Not all rows give a size; the values are once, few, many and, for expanded clones, a class.

j_gene	d_gene	v_gene	abundance	CDR3nt	CDR3aa
TRBJ2-5	.	TRBV6-2/TRBV6-3	medium-sized	TGTGCCAGCAGTTACGCTGTTTGGCGAACGCAAGAGACCCAGTACTTC	CASSYAVWRTQETQYF
TRBJ2-7	TRBD2	TRBV6-5	.	TGTGCCAGCAGTTACTTCAGCGGAAGTAGCGGGAGTGCTTCCGAGCAGTACTTC	CASSYFSGSSGSASEQYF
TRBJ1-5	.	TRBV4-2	many	TGTGCCAGCAGCCAAGCCCAGGGTGGCAGCAATCAGCCCCAGCATTTT	CASSQAQGGSNQPQHF
TRBJ2-7	TRBD2	TRBV18	.	TGTGCCAGCTCACCCCTGCGGGGCGGGAGTGGATCCTACGAGCAGTACTTC	CASSPLRGGSGSYEQYF
TRBJ2-5	TRBD2	TRBV20-1	.	TGCAGTGCTAGTATCCTAGCGGGAGCGAAACAAGAGACCCAGTACTTC	CSASILAGAKQETQYF
TRBJ2-1	.	TRBV6-2/TRBV6-3	.	TGTGCCAGCAGTTACTTGGAAAATGAGCAGTTCTTC	CASSYLENEQFF
TRBJ1-2	.	TRBV28	.	TGTGCCAGCAGCCGACTTAACTATGGCTACACCTTC	CASSRLNYGYTF
TRBJ1-5	TRBD1	TRBV7-9	few	TGTGCCAGCAGCTTAGTGGGACAGGCCAGTAATCAGCCCCAGCATTTT	CASSLVGQASNQPQHF
TRBJ2-5	.	TRBV10-3	.	TGTGCCATCAGTGCCGCAGTTGCTGAGACCCAGTACTTC	CAISAAVAETQYF
TRBJ1-5	.	TRBV6-1	once	TGTGCCAGCAGTGAGATGGGGGTAGCCGATCAGCCCCAGCATTTT	CASSEMGVADQPQHF
TRBJ2-2	.	TRBV27	few	TGTGCCAGCAGTTTATCGAGCGGCCCGAACACCGGGGAGCTGTTTTTT	CASSLSSGPNTGELFF
TRBJ2-7	.	TRBV28	.	TGTGCCAGCATGGGAAATTACGAGCAGTACTTC	CASMGNYEQYF
TRBJ2-4	.	TRBV5-1	.	TGCGCCAGCAGCCAGCGGGTGGGTAGCGGAAACATTCAGTACTTC	CASSQRVGSGNIQYF
TRBJ2-6	TRBD2	TRBV18	.	TGTGCCAGCTCACTGACAACGGGACTAGCGGTTTCTGGGGCCAACGTCCTGACTTTC	CASSLTTGLAVSGANVLTF
TRBJ2-3	.	TRBV5-4	.	TGTGCCAGCAGCTGGACGGATGGGACGCAGTATTTT	CASSWTDGTQYF
TRBJ2-1	TRBD2	TRBV29-1	.	TGCAGCGTTGGGCCCACCCATGGACTAGCGCGCGATGAGCAGTTCTTC	CSVGPTHGLARDEQFF
TRBJ2-3	.	TRBV24-1	.	TGTGCCACCAGTGACCCCGGACTGAGATCCACAGATACGCAGTATTTT	CATSDPGLRSTDTQYF
TRBJ2-3	.	TRBV6-5	.	TGTGCCAGCACCCCGATGAGCAACACAGATACGCAGTATTTT	CASTPMSNTDTQYF
TRBJ1-5	.	TRBV20-1	.	TGCAGTGCTCCCTTGGGGGGCCCCAAGCAGCCCCAGCATTTT	CSAPLGGPKQPQHF
TRBJ2-3	.	TRBV10-2	.	TGCGCCAGCAAGAATAGGGGACTTAGCCTTAGCACAGATACGCAGTATTTT	CASKNRGLSLSTDTQYF
TRBJ2-3	.	TRBV19	.	TGTGCCAGTAGTAATCAGCGTCACGGCACAGATACGCAGTATTTT	CASSNQRHGTDTQYF
TRBJ2-7	TRBD2	TRBV7-8	.	TGTGCCAGCAGCTTAGGGGCGGGAGGACCCTGGGAGCAGTACTTC	CASSLGAGGPWEQYF